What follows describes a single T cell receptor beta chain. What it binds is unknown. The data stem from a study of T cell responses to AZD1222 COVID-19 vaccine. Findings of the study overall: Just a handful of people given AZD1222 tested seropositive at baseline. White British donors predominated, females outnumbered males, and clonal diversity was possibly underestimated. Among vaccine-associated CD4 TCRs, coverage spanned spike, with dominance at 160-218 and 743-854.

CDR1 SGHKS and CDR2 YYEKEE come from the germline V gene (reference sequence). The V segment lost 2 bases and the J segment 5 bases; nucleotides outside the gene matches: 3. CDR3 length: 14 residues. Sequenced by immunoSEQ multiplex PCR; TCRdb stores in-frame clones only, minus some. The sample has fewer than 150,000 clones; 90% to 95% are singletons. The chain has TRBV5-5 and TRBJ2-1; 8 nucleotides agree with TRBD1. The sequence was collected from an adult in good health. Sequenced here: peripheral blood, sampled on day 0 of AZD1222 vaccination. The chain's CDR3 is CASSFGDRNNEQFF. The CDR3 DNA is TGTGCCAGCAGCTTTGGGGACAGGAACAATGAGCAGTTCTTC.